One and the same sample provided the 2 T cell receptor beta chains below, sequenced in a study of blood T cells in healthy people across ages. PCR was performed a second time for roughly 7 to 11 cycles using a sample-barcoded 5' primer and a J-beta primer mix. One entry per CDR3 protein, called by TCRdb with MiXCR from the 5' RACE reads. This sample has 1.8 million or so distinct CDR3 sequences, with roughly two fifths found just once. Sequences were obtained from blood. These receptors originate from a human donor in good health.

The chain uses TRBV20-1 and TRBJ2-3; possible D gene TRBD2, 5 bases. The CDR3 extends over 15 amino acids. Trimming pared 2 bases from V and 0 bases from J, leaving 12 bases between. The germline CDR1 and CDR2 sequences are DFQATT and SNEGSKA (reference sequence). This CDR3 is CSARLTRTSTDTQYF. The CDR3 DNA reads TGCAGTGCTAGACTTACTAGAACTAGCACAGATACGCAGTATTTT.

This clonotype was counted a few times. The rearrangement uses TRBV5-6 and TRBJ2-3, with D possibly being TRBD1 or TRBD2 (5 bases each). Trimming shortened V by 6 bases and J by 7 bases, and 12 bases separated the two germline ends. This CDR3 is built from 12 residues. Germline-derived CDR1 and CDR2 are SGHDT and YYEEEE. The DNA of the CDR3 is TGTGCCAGCAACCGGGACGACTATACGCAGTATTTT. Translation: CASNRDDYTQYF.